The entry below describes one T cell receptor (beta chain). The sample comes from a study of OX40 agonist ivuxolimab in advanced cancers. From germline, CDR1 is SGHRS and CDR2 YFSETQ. The V and J ends lost 4 bases and 7 bases respectively, with 15 bases between them. The CDR3 contains 14 residues. The repertoire was sequenced with immunoSEQ multiplex PCR; TCRdb's copy has only in-frame clones and lacks some. The sample holds tens of thousands of clones; 90% are singletons and the top ten take 24%. The specimen comprised CD4+ or CD8+ T cells sorted from blood, sampled in a trial of the OX40 agonist ivuxolimab. This chain links TRBV5-1 with TRBJ2-1; TRBD1 or TRBD2 may be the D gene (5 bases each). This sequence originates from an adult with an advanced solid tumor such as melanoma, head and neck, liver or kidney cancer. The CDR3 is CASSGGSGWNEQFF. The CDR3 DNA is TGCGCCAGCAGCGGGGGTTCGGGGTGGAATGAGCAGTTCTTC.